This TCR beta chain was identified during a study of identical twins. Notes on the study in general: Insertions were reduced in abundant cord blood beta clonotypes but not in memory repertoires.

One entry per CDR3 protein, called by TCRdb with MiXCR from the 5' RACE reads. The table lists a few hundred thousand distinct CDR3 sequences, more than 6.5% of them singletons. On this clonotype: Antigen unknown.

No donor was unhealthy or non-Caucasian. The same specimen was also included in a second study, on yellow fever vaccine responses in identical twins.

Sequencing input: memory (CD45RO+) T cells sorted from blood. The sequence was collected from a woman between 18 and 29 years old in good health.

Here the CDR3 reads CASRKSGSSYEQYF. CDR3 in DNA: TGTGCCAGCAGGAAAAGCGGGAGCTCCTACGAGCAGTACTTC. The chain is built from TRBV12-3 or TRBV12-4 and TRBJ2-7; 8 bases are a match to TRBD2. The J segment lost 0 bases and the V segment lost 6 bases, leaving 4 bases of the junction unmatched. The CDR3 consists of 14 residues.